This note documents a single T cell receptor (beta chain) sequence. The target antigen is unknown. The assay was immunoSEQ multiplex PCR, and TCRdb's table has in-frame clones only and misses some. The sample has approximately 130,000 clones; roughly 92% are singletons. This sample was taken from a study of T cell responses to AZD1222 COVID-19 vaccine. Study findings and constraints: Only 5 or 6 AZD1222 recipients were seropositive at baseline.

The CDR3 covers 14 residues. V was trimmed by 5 bases and J by 5 bases, leaving 15 bases between them. Germline V lookup: CDR1 MNHEY, CDR2 SVGAGI. The receptor comes from an adult in good health. The rearrangement links TRBV6-5 to TRBJ2-5; no clear D gene. Sequences were derived from peripheral blood, sampled on day 0 of AZD1222 vaccination. The CDR3 bases are TGTGCCAGCAGTCTGACTCTAAACGTGGAGACCCAGTACTTC. Translated, it gives CASSLTLNVETQYF.